These 15 T cell receptor beta chains originate from one sample sequenced in a study of blood T cell repertoires in COVID-19. TCRdb's copy holds only in-frame clones and misses some; the assay was immunoSEQ multiplex PCR. Of some 220,000 clones listed, nearly 85% were seen once; the top ten hold 1.3%. The sequencing input was peripheral blood. The source of these receptors is a woman in her thirties with COVID-19, enrolled during active disease.

J is TRBJ2-2 and V is TRBV6-2 or TRBV6-3, with TRBD2 identical over 11 bases. The V segment lost 6 bases and the J segment 0 bases; nucleotides outside the gene matches: 18. The CDR3 is 21 amino acids. CDR1 and CDR2 (germline): MNHEY, SVGEGT. The CDR3 coding sequence is TGTGCCAGCAGCCCGCGAATAGCGGGAGGGCCTGGGTTCGCGAACACCGGGGAGCTGTTTTTT. The encoded protein is CASSPRIAGGPGFANTGELFF.

The V call is TRBV14, the J call TRBJ2-7; 12 bases line up with TRBD2. CDR1 and CDR2 from the germline V gene are SGHDN and FVKESK. The trim removed 3 bases at V and 5 bases at J, leaving 2 bases unmatched. There are 14 residues in the CDR3. The CDR3 nucleotides are TGTGCCAGCAGCCAGACTAGCGGGAGTAACGAGCAGTACTTC. Translating it yields CASSQTSGSNEQYF.

This clone was seen just once. The chain carries TRBV4-2 and TRBJ2-5; 7 nucleotides line up with TRBD2. Germline V gives CDR1 LGHNA, CDR2 YNFKEQ. The V gene end was trimmed by 4 bases and the J gene end by 2 bases; junction bases not matched to a gene: 10. CDR3 length equals 16 residues. CDR3 residues: CASSPFLGGGQETQYF. CDR3 sequence (DNA): TGTGCCAGCAGCCCATTCCTGGGGGGGGGTCAAGAGACCCAGTACTTC.

The rearrangement joins TRBV30 to TRBJ1-5; D unresolved. CDR3 length: 15 amino acids. From germline, CDR1 is GTSNPN and CDR2 SVGIG (reference sequence). V lost 3 bases, J lost 4 bases, and 16 bases lay in between. In nucleotides, the CDR3 is TGTGCCTGGAGCGCCGGTTCTACGGGAAATCAGCCCCAGCATTTT. Protein product: CAWSAGSTGNQPQHF. Full variable domain (remainder filled in from reference TRBV30 and TRBJ1-5): SQTIHQWPATLVQPVGSPLSLECTVEGTSNPNLYWYRQAAGRGLQLLFYSVGIGQISSEVPQNLSASRPQDRQFILSSKKLLLSDSGFYLCAWSAGSTGNQPQHFGDGTRLSIL.

The CDR3 nucleotides read TGTGCCAGCAGCCGCCAGACAGGAGTTAACACTGAAGCTTTCTTT. This gives the protein CASSRQTGVNTEAFF. The rearrangement joins TRBV14 to TRBJ1-1; a possible D gene is TRBD1 (6 bases). The CDR3 spans 15 residues. V dropped 4 bases and J dropped 2 bases, with 14 bases sitting between them. Looked up from germline, CDR1 is SGHDN and CDR2 is FVKESK.

The chain joins TRBV5-4 to TRBJ2-1, with 10 bases identical to TRBD2. This CDR3 spans 18 amino acids. After removal of 2 bases from V and 6 bases from J, the junction contained 14 bases not matched to a gene. Per germline, CDR1 SGHNT and CDR2 YYREEE (reference sequence). This CDR3 reads CASSFDFASGGLGNEQFF. In DNA form, the CDR3 reads TGTGCCAGCAGCTTCGATTTCGCTAGCGGGGGCCTAGGCAATGAGCAGTTCTTC.

This clone turned up a few times. V usage is TRBV9 and J usage is TRBJ2-7; the D is unclear. This CDR3 comprises 15 residues. Germline V gene sequence: CDR1 SGDLS, CDR2 YYNGEE. V was clipped by 0 bases and J by 0 bases, with 10 bases between them. The CDR3 is CASSVGDSVSYEQYF. The CDR3 DNA reads as TGTGCCAGCAGCGTAGGAGATTCGGTCTCCTACGAGCAGTACTTC.

The chain combines TRBV5-1 with TRBJ1-1, with D perhaps matching TRBD1 (6 bases). Germline V gene lookup returns CDR1 SGHRS and CDR2 YFSETQ. The CDR3 covers 15 residues. Trimming removed 2 bases from V and 0 bases from J, with 11 bases in between. This CDR3 reads CASSLQQGVNTEAFF. DNA of the CDR3: TGCGCCAGCAGCTTACAACAGGGCGTGAACACTGAAGCTTTCTTT.

The chain employs TRBV6-6 and TRBJ1-4, with D perhaps TRBD1 (5 bases). V was shortened by 7 bases and J by 13 bases, with 13 bases between the two germline ends. The CDR3 contains 11 residues. CDR1 is MNHNY and CDR2 is SVGAGI in the germline V gene (reference sequence). CDR3 sequence (DNA): TGTGCCAGCACCTCAACAGGCCTACTGTTTTTT. Translated, it gives CASTSTGLLFF.

The V and J genes are TRBV27 and TRBJ2-7; the match to TRBD1 covers 10 bases. This CDR3 is built from 15 residues. With 5 bases clipped from V and 6 bases from J, the junction kept 10 bases outside the gene matches. Germline CDR1 and CDR2: MNHEY and SMNVEV (reference sequence). Written as DNA, the CDR3 is TGTGCCAGCAGTCCCTCGGGACAGGGGTTAAGCGAGCAGTACTTC. Protein: CASSPSGQGLSEQYF.

The CDR3 sequence is CASSQGGSGVGELFF. The CDR3 DNA sequence: TGTGCCAGCAGTCAGGGCGGTAGCGGGGTAGGGGAGCTGTTTTTT. V gene TRBV2 combines with J gene TRBJ2-2, with 8 bases aligning to TRBD2. Losses at the gene ends were 5 bases for V and 8 bases for J; bases not matched to a gene: 10. This CDR3 has 15 residues. Germline CDR1 is SNHLY and CDR2 is FYNNEI.

The rearrangement uses TRBV9 and TRBJ2-5, with a weak D call TRBD1 (6 bases). This CDR3 contains 14 residues. CDR1 is SGDLS, CDR2 YYNGEE, per germline. Trimming left V 5 bases short and J 5 bases short, with 16 bases between. The CDR3 region has the DNA TGTGCCAGCAGTCCCTCGACAGGAGGCGAGACCCAGTACTTC. Amino acids: CASSPSTGGETQYF. Drawing the rest from reference TRBV9 and TRBJ2-5, the complete variable domain is DSGVTQTPKHLITATGQRVTLRCSPRSGDLSVYWYQQSLDQGLQFLIQYYNGEERAKGNILERFSAQQFPDLHSELNLSSLELGDSALYFCASSPSTGGETQYFGPGTRLLVL.

The chain couples TRBV3-1 (or the pseudogene TRBV3-2) to TRBJ2-7; 11 positions agree with TRBD2. The V segment lost 2 bases and the J segment 5 bases; nucleotides outside the gene matches: 14. CDR3 length: 18 amino acids. The V gene's germline CDR1 is LGHDT and CDR2 YNNKEL (reference sequence). The CDR3 sequence is CASSQPLDLAGGSHEQYF. CDR3 nucleotide sequence: TGTGCCAGCAGCCAACCGCTAGATCTAGCGGGAGGTAGTCACGAGCAGTACTTC.

The chain is built from TRBV5-4 and TRBJ2-7; a weak D match, TRBD1 (7 bases). The CDR3 extends over 15 amino acids. Germline CDR1 SGHNT, CDR2 YYREEE (reference sequence). V was cut by 6 bases and J by 6 bases, with 22 bases left in between. Written as DNA, the CDR3 is TGTGCCAGCAACGTAGGGGGGACAGTCCTCTTCGAGCAGTACTTC. Translating gives CASNVGGTVLFEQYF.

The J gene is TRBJ2-3, the V gene TRBV7-2; 16 nucleotides align to TRBD2. Germline lookup yields CDR1 SGHTA and CDR2 FQGNSA. The CDR3 runs 17 residues. The V gene end was trimmed by 5 bases and the J gene end by 4 bases; junction bases not matched to a gene: 6. The CDR3 protein is CASSLPGLAGGPDTQYF. CDR3 DNA: TGTGCCAGCAGCCTCCCGGGACTAGCGGGGGGGCCAGATACGCAGTATTTT.